One and the same sample provided the 3 T cell receptor beta chains below, sequenced in a study of cytomegalovirus exposure and HLA in healthy donors. The PCR had 60 Vbeta and 13 Jbeta primers. Profiling relied on immunoSEQ multiplex PCR, and the TCRdb table lists in-frame clones only, not all of them. This table holds under 130,000 clones. Input material: PBMCs. The receptor source for this set is a man aged 35-49 years in good health and CMV-seronegative.

The V call is TRBV6-5, the J call TRBJ1-2; unclear D gene. Per germline, CDR1 MNHEY and CDR2 SVGAGI. V lost 7 bases, J lost 5 bases, and 20 bases lay in between. The CDR3 totals 15 residues. The CDR3 reads CASTGSGQNLYGYTF. The CDR3 DNA sequence: TGTGCCAGCACTGGAAGCGGGCAGAACCTATATGGCTACACCTTC.

The chain couples TRBV7-9 to TRBJ1-4, with D maybe TRBD1 (5 bases). Germline values: CDR1 SEHNR, CDR2 FQNEAQ (reference sequence). This CDR3 region has 12 residues. Trimming took off 5 bases at V and 8 bases at J, with 9 bases between the two ends. The CDR3 loop is CASSPRGEKLFF. CDR3 nucleotides: TGTGCCAGCAGCCCCCGGGGGGAAAAACTGTTTTTT.

This chain connects TRBV19 to TRBJ1-5, with a weak D call TRBD1 (5 bases). Germline CDR1 LNHDA, CDR2 SQIVND (reference sequence). The CDR3 is made up of 13 amino acids. V was pared by 7 bases and J by 7 bases, with 14 bases between. The CDR3 nucleotides read TGTGCCAGTACGGCAGGGACTAGGCAGCCCCAGCATTTT. Translation: CASTAGTRQPQHF.